This record concerns one T cell receptor (beta chain) sequence. The target antigen is unknown. The source of the sample is a study of cytomegalovirus exposure and HLA in healthy donors. Germline CDR1 and CDR2: WSHSY and SAAADI. The CDR3 has 16 residues. Study conclusions and caveats: Analysis performed later showed TCR beta chains linked to HLA being more clonally expanded than equally common others. Follow-up analysis seemed to connect common viral pathogens with several of the most significant clusters identified. Only CMV serostatus was available as immune exposure information.

In the PCR, 60 Vbeta and 13 Jbeta primers were used. Generated by immunoSEQ multiplex PCR, the TCRdb table keeps only in-frame clones and is missing some. The sample lists about 190,000 clones, about 81% occurring once. V gene TRBV10-2 combines with J gene TRBJ2-5, with 13 bases that match TRBD2. The J call may be faulty, since TRBJ2-7 better matches the DNA end. The sample consisted of PBMCs. This TCR came from a woman in her late teens or twenties in good health and CMV-seronegative. The CDR3 here is CASRKETSGGFYEQYF. In DNA, the CDR3 is TGCGCCAGCAGAAAGGAGACTAGCGGGGGGTTCTACGAGCAGTACTTC.